A single sample gave rise to the 25 T cell receptor beta chains below, sequenced in a study of T-cell reconstitution after alpha-beta-depleted transplantation in children. For TCRbeta, the library was prepared with unique molecular identifiers. TCRdb processed the PCR reads anew with MiXCR; each CDR3 protein has one entry. The data show about 400,000 distinct CDR3 sequences, under 20% seen once. The sample consisted of PBMCs, mostly from graft donor cells, taken 360 days after TCRalphabeta/CD19-depleted stem cell transplant. The receptors shown here come from a boy younger than two who had a stem cell transplant for Wiskott-Aldrich syndrome, so the T cells may come from the graft donor.

In this sample, this clonotype turned up a few times. The chain couples TRBV7-9 to TRBJ2-7, with 8 bases that match TRBD1. This CDR3 comprises 13 residues. The germline V gene has CDR1 SEHNR and CDR2 FQNEAQ (reference sequence). V was clipped by 8 bases and J by 5 bases; unmatched bases: 8. Here the CDR3 reads CASVKTGVHEQYF. The CDR3 coding sequence is TGTGCCAGCGTGAAGACAGGGGTCCACGAGCAGTACTTC.

This clonotype was picked up a small number of times. The chain uses TRBV9 and TRBJ2-3; TRBD1 agrees at 9 bases. The CDR3 has 18 amino acids. The V and J ends lost 4 bases and 1 base, in that order; junction bases with no gene match: 13. CDR1 SGDLS and CDR2 YYNGEE come from the germline V gene. The CDR3 here is CASSLNPGQGWGTDTQYF. The CDR3, as DNA: TGTGCCAGCAGCCTCAATCCGGGACAGGGATGGGGCACAGATACGCAGTATTTT.

This clonotype was counted only a few times. The V call is TRBV28, the J call TRBJ1-2, with D uncertain. This CDR3 spans 12 amino acids. Germline CDR1 MDHEN, CDR2 SYDVKM. V lost 2 bases, J lost 6 bases, and 7 bases lay in between. The CDR3 DNA reads as TGTGCCAGCAGTTTACAATCAAATGGCTACACCTTC. This encodes CASSLQSNGYTF.

The V and J genes are TRBV25-1 and TRBJ1-1; D not certain. The CDR3 has 15 amino acids. V lost 1 base and J 4 bases, leaving 13 bases between the germline ends. Germline V gene data show CDR1 as MGHDK and CDR2 as SYGVNS. Here the CDR3 reads CASSELGSPFTEAFF. As DNA, the CDR3 is TGTGCCAGCAGTGAATTAGGGAGTCCGTTCACTGAAGCTTTCTTT.

This clonotype was seen only a few times. This sequence joins TRBV9 and TRBJ2-5, with no clear D. Trimming shortened V by 4 bases and J by 0 bases, and 22 bases separated the two germline ends. The CDR3 totals 18 residues. The V gene's germline CDR1 is SGDLS and CDR2 YYNGEE. For the CDR3, the DNA is TGTGCCAGCAGCTATGGAACCCACTCTACCATAAACCAAGAGACCCAGTACTTC. It encodes CASSYGTHSTINQETQYF.

The gene calls are TRBV7-2 and TRBJ1-4; the D gene is possibly TRBD1 (5 bases). The CDR3 is 16 amino acids. Per the germline V gene, CDR1 is SGHTA and CDR2 is FQGNSA. Trimming stripped 2 bases from V and 5 bases from J, with 15 bases between. The CDR3 coding sequence is TGTGCCAGCAGCTTAATAGGAAGGGGTCTCAATGAAAAACTGTTTTTT. It encodes CASSLIGRGLNEKLFF.

This clonotype came up a few times. V usage is TRBV5-1 and J usage is TRBJ2-7, with TRBD1 identical over 11 bases. CDR1 and CDR2 (germline): SGHRS, YFSETQ. V lost 3 bases, J lost 5 bases, and 1 base stayed unmatched. The CDR3 covers 13 residues. The CDR3 DNA is TGCGCCAGCAGCTGGACAGGGGGCCACGAGCAGTACTTC. Protein product: CASSWTGGHEQYF. The variable domain in full, with the rest retrieved from reference TRBV5-1 and TRBJ2-7, is KAGVTQTPRYLIKTRGQQVTLSCSPISGHRSVSWYQQTPGQGLQFLFEYFSETQRNKGNFPGRFSGRQFSNSRSEMNVSTLELGDSALYLCASSWTGGHEQYFGPGTRLTVT.

A few counts support this clonotype. The rearrangement uses TRBV20-1 and TRBJ2-5, with 8 positions matching TRBD1. Germline trimming cut 3 bases from V and 5 bases from J; bases unmatched to any gene: 8. The germline V gene has CDR1 DFQATT and CDR2 SNEGSKA (reference sequence). The length of the CDR3 is 14 residues. CDR3: CSASKQGAAETQYF. The CDR3 bases are TGCAGTGCTAGCAAGCAGGGGGCGGCGGAGACCCAGTACTTC.

This clonotype was recorded a few times. The rearrangement joins TRBV4-3 to TRBJ2-1, with TRBD1 matching 7 bases. Germline CDR1 is LGHNA and CDR2 is YSLEER. With 1 base clipped from V and 8 bases from J, the junction kept 14 bases outside the gene matches. The CDR3 length is 17 residues. Here the CDR3 DNA reads TGCGCCAGCAGCCAAGTCATGACAGGGTATGGACCTGATGAGCAGTTCTTC. Protein: CASSQVMTGYGPDEQFF.

This clonotype was counted many times. V is TRBV13 and J is TRBJ2-3; TRBD1 or TRBD2 may be the D gene (5 bases each). The CDR3 has 15 residues. The V and J ends lost 4 bases and 4 bases respectively, with 15 bases between them. The germline gives CDR1 PRHDT, CDR2 FYEKMQ (reference sequence). In DNA, the CDR3 is TGTGCCAGCAGCTCCACAGGACTCGCTCCAGATACGCAGTATTTT. Translation: CASSSTGLAPDTQYF.

This clonotype was detected only a few times. The V and J genes are TRBV6-2 or TRBV6-3 and TRBJ2-7, with D maybe TRBD2 (6 bases). Germline-derived CDR1 and CDR2 are MNHEY and SVGEGT. Trimming took off 4 bases at V and 11 bases at J, with 15 bases between the two ends. CDR3 size: 12 residues. For the CDR3, the DNA is TGTGCCAGCAGTTCCACGGGCAGGGAGGAGTACTTC. Protein: CASSSTGREEYF.

This clonotype was detected only a few times. The rearrangement links TRBV20-1 to TRBJ2-1, with 9 bases matching TRBD1. CDR1 is DFQATT and CDR2 is SNEGSKA in the germline V gene (reference sequence). This CDR3 is built from 13 residues. With 6 bases clipped from V and 10 bases from J, the junction kept 10 bases outside the gene matches. The CDR3 reads CSADPGTGYEQFF. The CDR3 DNA reads TGCAGTGCCGACCCCGGGACAGGGTACGAGCAGTTCTTC.

The rearrangement uses TRBV12-3 or TRBV12-4 and TRBJ2-3; tentative D call: TRBD1 (5 bases). V lost 5 bases and J lost 2, with 14 bases in between. The CDR3 is made up of 15 amino acids. The CDR3 region has the DNA TGTGCCAGCAGTGGGCCTGACAGAACCACAGATACGCAGTATTTT. It encodes CASSGPDRTTDTQYF.

J is TRBJ2-7 and V is TRBV2; D possibly corresponds to TRBD1 (6 bases). V was trimmed by 8 bases and J by 4 bases, leaving 12 bases between them. The CDR3 spans 12 residues. Germline CDR1 is SNHLY and CDR2 is FYNNEI. CDR3 protein: CASGADSYEQYF. CDR3 DNA: TGTGCCAGCGGGGCGGACAGTTACGAGCAGTACTTC.

This clonotype was observed a handful of times. The chain carries TRBV20-1 and TRBJ1-6, with TRBD1 as a possible D gene (5 bases). Germline assignment: CDR1 DFQATT and CDR2 SNEGSKA (reference sequence). The V gene lost 0 bases and the J gene lost 9 bases, with 18 bases spanning the gap. This CDR3 has 16 amino acids. The DNA for the CDR3 is TGCAGTGCTAGAGATCTTGTAGGACAAGCGGGTTCACCCCTCCACTTT. It codes for CSARDLVGQAGSPLHF.

In its sample, this clonotype was seen many times. The V and J genes are TRBV24-1 and TRBJ2-1; D is uncertain. The germline V and J ends were trimmed by 0 bases and 0 bases, with 5 bases remaining between them. Germline CDR1 reads KGHDR; CDR2 reads SFDVKD. The CDR3 consists of 15 residues. CDR3 DNA: TGTGCCACCAGTGATTTGCGGTTCTCCTACAATGAGCAGTTCTTC. Residues: CATSDLRFSYNEQFF.

There are a few counts of this clonotype. The rearrangement joins TRBV27 to TRBJ2-7, with D unresolved. Germline CDR1 and CDR2: MNHEY and SMNVEV (reference sequence). V was trimmed by 6 bases and J by 0 bases, leaving 12 bases between them. The CDR3 contains 14 residues. CDR3 amino acids: CASRSRISSYEQYF. CDR3 nucleotides: TGTGCCAGCAGAAGCAGGATTAGCTCCTACGAGCAGTACTTC.

This clonotype was found a few times. This chain uses TRBV18 with TRBJ2-1; the D call may be TRBD1 or TRBD2 (6 bases each). V lost 2 bases, J lost 4 bases, and 18 bases lay in between. The CDR3 consists of 17 residues. Germline V gene data show CDR1 as KGHSH and CDR2 as LQKENI. CDR3 sequence (DNA): TGTGCCAGCTCACCAGCCTTCACGGGGGCTTTTTACAATGAGCAGTTCTTC. Its translation is CASSPAFTGAFYNEQFF.

The chain recombines TRBV7-6 with TRBJ2-1; 10 bases are a match to TRBD2. J gave up 5 bases and V 3 bases, and 10 bases lay outside the gene matches. The CDR3 runs to 17 residues. Germline V gene lookup returns CDR1 SGHVS and CDR2 FNYEAQ. CDR3 DNA sequence: TGTGCCAGCAGCTTGGGTCCACTAGCGGGGTTTGACAATGAGCAGTTCTTC. As protein: CASSLGPLAGFDNEQFF.

The V gene is TRBV3-1, the J gene TRBJ2-7, with D possibly called TRBD1 or TRBD2 (5 bases each). With 3 bases removed from V and 0 bases from J, the gap between germline ends came to 12 bases. Germline CDR1 is LGHDT and CDR2 is YNNKEL (reference sequence). The CDR3 loop spans 15 amino acids. The CDR3: CASSHGTVSSYEQYF. The CDR3 DNA is TGTGCCAGCAGCCACGGGACGGTGAGCTCCTACGAGCAGTACTTC.

The rearrangement joins TRBV24-1 to TRBJ2-5, with 14 positions matching TRBD2. The V gene end was trimmed by 9 bases and the J gene end by 5 bases; junction bases not matched to a gene: 13. Germline CDR1 and CDR2: KGHDR and SFDVKD. CDR3 size: 17 residues. The CDR3 spells CATSPGLAGVVMETQYF. Here the CDR3 DNA reads TGTGCCACCTCGCCGGGACTAGCGGGAGTGGTGATGGAGACCCAGTACTTC.

A few counts support this clonotype. The rearrangement uses TRBV11-2 and TRBJ2-7; 10 positions match TRBD2. The CDR3 is made up of 17 amino acids. Germline lookup yields CDR1 SGHAT and CDR2 FQNNGV. J lost 7 bases, V lost 2 bases, and 14 bases had no gene match. CDR3 DNA sequence: TGTGCCAGCAGCTTAACCCCACTACTAGCGGGAAACGGGGAGCAGTACTTC. Translating gives CASSLTPLLAGNGEQYF.

The CDR3 bases are TGTGCCAGCAGCTTGATGGGACTAGCGGTCTACGAGCAGTACTTC. Encoded protein: CASSLMGLAVYEQYF. The V and J genes are TRBV7-2 and TRBJ2-7; TRBD2 matches 11 bases. Germline CDR1 reads SGHTA; CDR2 reads FQGNSA. CDR3 size: 15 residues. V trimming: 3 bases; J trimming: 3 bases; junction bases outside the gene matches: 4.

The chain recombines TRBV20-1 with TRBJ1-6, with no clear D. The CDR3 runs to 15 residues. Deletions cut 1 base from V and 7 bases from J, with 14 bases between. CDR1 DFQATT and CDR2 SNEGSKA come from the germline V gene (reference sequence). CDR3 residues: CSARVGGQRNSPLHF. The CDR3 DNA reads TGCAGTGCTAGAGTTGGTGGGCAGCGCAATTCACCCCTCCACTTT.

This clonotype was seen only a few times. This rearrangement joins TRBV2 to TRBJ2-3; 8 bases are shared with TRBD2. V trimming: 2 bases; J trimming: 0 bases; junction bases outside the gene matches: 10. Germline CDR1 and CDR2: SNHLY and FYNNEI. This CDR3 is 18 amino acids long. CDR3 nucleotides: TGTGCCAGCAGTGAAAGGACTAGCCTTATTTCTAGCACAGATACGCAGTATTTT. This encodes CASSERTSLISSTDTQYF.